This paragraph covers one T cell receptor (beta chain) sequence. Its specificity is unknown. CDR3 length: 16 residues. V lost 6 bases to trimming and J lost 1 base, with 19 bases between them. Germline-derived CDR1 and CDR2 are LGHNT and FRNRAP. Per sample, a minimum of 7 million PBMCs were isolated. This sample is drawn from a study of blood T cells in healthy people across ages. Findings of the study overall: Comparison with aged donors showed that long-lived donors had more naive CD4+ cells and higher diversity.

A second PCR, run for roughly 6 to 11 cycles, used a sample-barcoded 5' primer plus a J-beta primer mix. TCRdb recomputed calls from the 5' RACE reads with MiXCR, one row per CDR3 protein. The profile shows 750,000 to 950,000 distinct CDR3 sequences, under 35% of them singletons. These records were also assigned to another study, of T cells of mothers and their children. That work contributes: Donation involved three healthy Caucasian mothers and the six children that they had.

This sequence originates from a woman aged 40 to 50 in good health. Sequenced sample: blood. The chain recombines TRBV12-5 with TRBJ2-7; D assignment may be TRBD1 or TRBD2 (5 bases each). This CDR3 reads CASGQDRGAGSYEQYF. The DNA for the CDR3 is TGTGCTAGTGGGCAGGATCGAGGGGCGGGTTCCTACGAGCAGTACTTC. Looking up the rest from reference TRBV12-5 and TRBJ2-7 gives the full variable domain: DARVTQTPRHKVTEMGQEVTMRCQPILGHNTVFWYRQTMMQGLELLAYFRNRAPLDDSGMPKDRFSAEMPDATLATLKIQPSEPRDSAVYFCASGQDRGAGSYEQYFGPGTRLTVT.